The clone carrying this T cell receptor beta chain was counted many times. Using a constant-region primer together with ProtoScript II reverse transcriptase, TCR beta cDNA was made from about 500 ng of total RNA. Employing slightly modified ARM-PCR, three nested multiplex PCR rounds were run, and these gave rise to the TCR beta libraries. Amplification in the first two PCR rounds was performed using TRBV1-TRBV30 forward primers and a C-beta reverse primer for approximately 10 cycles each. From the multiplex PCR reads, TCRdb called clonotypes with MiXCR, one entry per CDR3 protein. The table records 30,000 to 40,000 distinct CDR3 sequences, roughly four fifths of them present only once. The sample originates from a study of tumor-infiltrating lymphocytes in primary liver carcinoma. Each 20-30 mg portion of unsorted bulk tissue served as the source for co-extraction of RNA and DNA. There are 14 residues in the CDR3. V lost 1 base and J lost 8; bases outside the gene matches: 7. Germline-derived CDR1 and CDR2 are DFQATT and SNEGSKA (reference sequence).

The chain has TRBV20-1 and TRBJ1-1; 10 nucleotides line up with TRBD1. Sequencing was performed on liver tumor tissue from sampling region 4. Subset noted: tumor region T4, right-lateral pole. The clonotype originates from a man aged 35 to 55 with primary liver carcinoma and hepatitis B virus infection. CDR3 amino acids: CSARVTTGGPEAFF. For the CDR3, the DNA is TGCAGTGCTAGAGTGACGACAGGGGGCCCAGAAGCTTTCTTT.